The 25 T cell receptor beta chains presented below share a single source sample, sequenced in a study of shared clonotypes between healthy human individuals. Sequencing used immunoSEQ multiplex PCR; TCRdb keeps in-frame clones, though not all of them. The repertoire holds about 95,000 clones, under 70% seen once, with more than 40% in the top ten. The sequencing sample was made of memory CD8+ T cells sorted from blood. Subset described: CD45RO+ cells pooled with CCR7-negative TemRA cells. The origin of the receptors is a man under 40 in good health.

The chain links TRBV27 to TRBJ1-4; the D gene is possibly TRBD1 (5 bases). In germline, CDR1 is MNHEY, CDR2 SMNVEV (reference sequence). This CDR3 comprises 14 residues. V gave up 2 bases and J gave up 6 bases, with 10 bases separating them. In DNA, the CDR3 is TGTGCCAGCAGTTTACTGGGGGGAGATGAAAAACTGTTTTTT. Translation: CASSLLGGDEKLFF.

This clone was picked up one time. The chain joins TRBV11-3 to TRBJ2-1; TRBD2 matches at 8 bases. This CDR3 spans 13 amino acids. CDR1 is SGHNT and CDR2 is YENEEA in the germline V gene. V lost 5 bases to trimming and J lost 7 bases; unmatched junction nucleotides: 4. The CDR3 DNA reads TGTGCCAGCAGCCGAGCGGGAGTTAATGAGCAGTTCTTC. Its protein product is CASSRAGVNEQFF.

This sequence joins TRBV28 and TRBJ2-7, with 10 bases that match TRBD2. CDR3 length: 17 residues. The V gene end was trimmed by 5 bases and the J gene end by 6 bases; junction bases not matched to a gene: 16. Germline CDR1 and CDR2: MDHEN and SYDVKM. The CDR3 protein is CASSPTGWSGRAPEQYF. The CDR3 nucleotides are TGTGCCAGCAGTCCCACGGGGTGGAGCGGGAGGGCCCCCGAGCAGTACTTC.

The sample holds a few counts of this clone. The chain combines TRBV2 with TRBJ1-4; possible D gene TRBD1, 6 bases. This CDR3 region has 17 residues. V lost 5 bases and J 0 bases, leaving 16 bases between the germline ends. Germline values: CDR1 SNHLY, CDR2 FYNNEI. In DNA, the CDR3 is TGTGCCAGCAGTCTTGAGGACAGAATTGCAACTAATGAAAAACTGTTTTTT. Residues: CASSLEDRIATNEKLFF.

The chain has TRBV5-1 and TRBJ2-1; 7 bases match TRBD2. V shed 9 bases and J 2 bases; nucleotides not matched to a gene: 8. The length of the CDR3 is 14 residues. Germline-derived CDR1 and CDR2 are SGHRS and YFSETQ. The CDR3 is CATGSGGTYNEQFF. CDR3 in DNA: TGCGCCACCGGGTCGGGGGGAACCTACAATGAGCAGTTCTTC.

This clone was counted many times. V usage is TRBV7-6 and J usage is TRBJ2-7; 7 bases match TRBD1. The V and J ends lost 5 bases and 2 bases, in that order; junction bases with no gene match: 9. This CDR3 contains 15 residues. The germline gives CDR1 SGHVS, CDR2 FNYEAQ. CDR3: CASSKGQDVPYEQYF. In nucleotides, the CDR3 is TGTGCCAGCAGCAAAGGACAGGACGTCCCCTACGAGCAGTACTTC.

The chain recombines TRBV5-1 with TRBJ2-1; TRBD1 aligns across 11 bases. The CDR3 length is 20 residues. The germline V gene encodes CDR1 SGHRS and CDR2 YFSETQ. Trimming removed 1 base from V and 5 bases from J; junction bases left unmatched: 17. The CDR3 here is CASSLWEDRGLLAYNNEQFF. For the CDR3, the DNA is TGCGCCAGCAGCTTGTGGGAGGACAGGGGGCTTCTCGCATACAACAATGAGCAGTTCTTC.

V gene TRBV28 combines with J gene TRBJ2-1; TRBD1 matches 7 bases. In germline, CDR1 is MDHEN, CDR2 SYDVKM. The V and J ends lost 11 bases and 2 bases, in that order; junction bases with no gene match: 27. The length of the CDR3 is 20 residues. The CDR3 loop reads CASTWTGRALVAHPYNEQFF. The DNA of the CDR3 is TGTGCCTCTACCTGGACAGGACGAGCTCTAGTAGCACACCCCTACAATGAGCAGTTCTTC.

The chain couples TRBV6-4 to TRBJ1-1; D gene ambiguous. The CDR3 contains 13 residues. Deletions cut 3 bases from V and 2 bases from J, with 7 bases between. Germline values: CDR1 MRHNA, CDR2 SNTAGT. For the CDR3, the DNA is TGTGCCAGCAGTGAGAAGGACAACACTGAAGCTTTCTTT. Its protein product is CASSEKDNTEAFF.

The J gene is TRBJ2-7, the V gene TRBV18; TRBD1 matches at 7 bases. CDR3 size: 15 residues. V lost 6 bases, J lost 3 bases, and 11 bases stayed unmatched. The germline V gene encodes CDR1 KGHSH and CDR2 LQKENI. The CDR3 reads CASSLRQGSGYEQYF. The CDR3 DNA follows: TGTGCCAGCTCCCTCCGACAGGGAAGCGGCTACGAGCAGTACTTC. The entire variable domain, with the rest obtained from reference TRBV18 and TRBJ2-7, is as follows: NAGVMQNPRHLVRRRGQEARLRCSPMKGHSHVYWYRQLPEEGLKFMVYLQKENIIDESGMPKERFSAEFPKEGPSILRIQQVVRGDSAAYFCASSLRQGSGYEQYFGPGTRLTVT.

This chain links TRBV7-9 with TRBJ2-1; TRBD2 aligns across 8 bases. V dropped 5 bases and J dropped 2; count of bases not matched to a gene: 8. The CDR3 totals 16 residues. The germline CDR1 and CDR2 sequences are SEHNR and FQNEAQ (reference sequence). CDR3 sequence: CASSQISGAAYNEQFF. DNA for the CDR3: TGTGCCAGCAGCCAGATTAGCGGGGCCGCCTACAATGAGCAGTTCTTC.

The chain couples TRBV18 to TRBJ2-1; either TRBD1 or TRBD2 may supply D (6 bases each). The germline CDR1 and CDR2 sequences are KGHSH and LQKENI. The V gene lost 2 bases and the J gene lost 0 bases, with 8 bases spanning the gap. The CDR3 totals 15 residues. The CDR3 sequence is CASSPGGGSYNEQFF. DNA of the CDR3: TGTGCCAGCTCACCAGGAGGGGGCTCCTACAATGAGCAGTTCTTC.

CDR3 sequence reads: CASSLFRGGGRAISEQYF. In DNA form, the CDR3 reads TGTGCCAGCAGCTTATTCAGAGGTGGCGGGAGGGCCATCAGCGAGCAGTACTTC. V usage is TRBV7-2 and J usage is TRBJ2-7; 9 bases map to TRBD2. Germline CDR1 and CDR2: SGHTA and FQGNSA. V lost 2 bases to trimming and J lost 6 bases; unmatched junction nucleotides: 17. CDR3 length equals 18 residues.

This chain uses TRBV6-6 with TRBJ2-7; D call uncertain. Looked up from germline, CDR1 is MNHNY and CDR2 is SVGAGI (reference sequence). The CDR3 totals 13 residues. V lost 0 bases and J 2 bases, leaving 5 bases between the germline ends. The CDR3 loop is CASSYSTTYEQYF. In DNA, the CDR3 is TGTGCCAGCAGTTACTCGACAACCTACGAGCAGTACTTC.

In nucleotides, the CDR3 is TGTGCCAGCCGCCGGGATAGCAATCAGCCCCAGCATTTT. It encodes CASRRDSNQPQHF. The chain employs TRBV2 and TRBJ1-5; D unclear. The CDR3 is 13 amino acids. The germline V and J ends were trimmed by 8 bases and 0 bases, with 8 bases remaining between them. Germline V gene data show CDR1 as SNHLY and CDR2 as FYNNEI.

The chain has TRBV10-3 and TRBJ2-1; D possibly corresponds to TRBD2 (6 bases). Trimming cost V 2 bases and J 5 bases, with 13 bases left between them. The CDR3 is made up of 15 amino acids. Germline V gives CDR1 ENHRY, CDR2 SYGVKD. The CDR3 reads CAISERGGNHNEQFF. As DNA, the CDR3 is TGTGCCATCAGTGAGCGGGGCGGGAACCACAATGAGCAGTTCTTC.

The chain combines TRBV25-1 with TRBJ2-3; maybe TRBD1 (5 bases). The CDR3 is made up of 13 amino acids. V lost 3 bases to trimming and J lost 6 bases, with 10 bases between them. Germline CDR1 MGHDK, CDR2 SYGVNS. The chain's CDR3 is CASSEQGSDTQYF. CDR3 nucleotide sequence: TGTGCCAGCAGTGAGCAGGGATCGGATACGCAGTATTTT.

The gene calls are TRBV4-1 and TRBJ2-1, with D perhaps TRBD1 (6 bases). Trimming took off 1 base at V and 5 bases at J, with 15 bases between the two ends. In germline, CDR1 is MGHRA, CDR2 YSYEKL. This CDR3 comprises 16 residues. DNA for the CDR3: TGCGCCAGCAGCCAAGCATGGACAGTACCAGACAATGAGCAGTTCTTC. Amino acids: CASSQAWTVPDNEQFF.

J is TRBJ1-4 and V is TRBV7-2; possibly TRBD1 for D (6 bases). CDR3 size: 15 residues. V dropped 5 bases and J dropped 8 bases, with 18 bases sitting between them. The germline gives CDR1 SGHTA, CDR2 FQGNSA. CDR3 region: CASSPTGRGGEKLFF. The CDR3, as DNA: TGTGCCAGCAGCCCGACCGGCAGGGGTGGCGAAAAACTGTTTTTT.

V is TRBV28 and J is TRBJ2-7, with D unclear. Germline CDR1 MDHEN, CDR2 SYDVKM. The CDR3 consists of 15 residues. Trimming shortened V by 3 bases and J by 2 bases, and 14 bases separated the two germline ends. Here the CDR3 reads CASSFPPDRPYEQYF. The CDR3 bases are TGTGCCAGCAGTTTTCCCCCGGACCGTCCCTACGAGCAGTACTTC.

The chain uses TRBV27 and TRBJ2-5; 7 nucleotides agree with TRBD2. J lost 5 bases, V lost 3 bases, and 9 bases had no gene match. The CDR3 runs to 15 residues. Germline values: CDR1 MNHEY, CDR2 SMNVEV (reference sequence). CDR3 bases: TGTGCCAGCAGTTTGGTAGGGAGGGGACGGGAGACCCAGTACTTC. It encodes CASSLVGRGRETQYF.

The V call is TRBV6-4, the J call TRBJ2-1; TRBD1 matches 7 bases. Germline assignment: CDR1 MRHNA and CDR2 SNTAGT. This CDR3 spans 14 amino acids. J lost 1 base, V lost 6 bases, and 3 bases had no gene match. This chain's CDR3 is CASSTGASYNEQFF. In DNA form, the CDR3 reads TGTGCCAGCAGCACAGGGGCGTCCTACAATGAGCAGTTCTTC.

Remarks on this clone: A far bigger clonotype differs at one base, so this is likely a read error. The sample has other DNA sequences that encode this CDR3 too. The chain's CDR3 is CASTLDGVGGYEQYF. CDR3 nucleotides: TGTGCCAGCACCCTGGACGGTGTGGGGGGGTACGAGCAGTACTTC. This chain uses TRBV27 with TRBJ2-7, with 7 bases identical to TRBD2. Looked up from germline, CDR1 is MNHEY and CDR2 is SMNVEV (reference sequence). Germline trimming cut 7 bases from V and 4 bases from J; bases unmatched to any gene: 13. The CDR3 extends over 15 amino acids.

The chain combines TRBV7-9 with TRBJ2-1, with 11 bases identical to TRBD2. The CDR3 covers 15 residues. J lost 7 bases, V lost 1 base, and 3 bases had no gene match. Germline CDR1 SEHNR, CDR2 FQNEAQ (reference sequence). CDR3 sequence: CASSLVSSGGNEQFF. In nucleotides, the CDR3 is TGTGCCAGCAGCTTAGTATCTAGCGGGGGGAATGAGCAGTTCTTC.

CDR3 loop: CASSLLQGVTYNEQFF. DNA for the CDR3: TGTGCCAGCAGCCTACTACAGGGGGTCACCTACAATGAGCAGTTCTTC. V gene TRBV5-4 combines with J gene TRBJ2-1, with 8 nucleotides matching TRBD1. The CDR3 consists of 16 residues. Germline loops: CDR1 SGHNT, CDR2 YYREEE (reference sequence). Trimming at V came to 4 bases and at J to 2 bases, leaving 8 bases not matched to a gene.